This T cell receptor (beta chain) was sequenced for a study of blood T cell repertoires in COVID-19. About the study: Samples taken during acute and convalescent COVID-19 were collected in the United States, Italy and Spain. Sample material is recorded as cDNA or gDNA derived from T cells, B-cell-depleted T cells, or PBMCs.

Original processing notes: Estimation of nucleated cell counts relied on the amplification of reference gene primers. The table came from immunoSEQ multiplex PCR; TCRdb's copy has only in-frame clones and leaves some out. Clonal size and the V and J genes are those of that table, whereas D and trimming came from the DNA. The sample consists of some 120,000 clones, roughly 80% of them appearing once. This clone has a single count. The CDR3 spans 16 residues. J lost 0 bases, V lost 4 bases, and 6 bases had no gene match. Looked up from germline, CDR1 is MNHNS and CDR2 is SASEGT. V usage is TRBV6-1 and J usage is TRBJ1-5, with TRBD1 matching 7 bases. This sequence was found in a man between 60 and 70 years old with acute or convalescent COVID-19. Sequenced material: peripheral blood. CDR3 sequence reads: CASSGHNRGSNQPQHF. The CDR3 DNA is TGTGCCAGCAGTGGACATAACAGGGGTAGCAATCAGCCCCAGCATTTT.